One T cell receptor beta chain is described in this entry. The data derive from a study of human T cells and chemical hapten exposure. Study-wide background: The study sensitized with 2% DPC on an approximately 2 cm by approximately 2 cm patch of upper inner arm skin. Alopecia areata, totalis or universalis was found in mostly female patients.

The germline CDR1 and CDR2 sequences are LGHDT and YNNKEL (reference sequence). Unmatched junction bases numbered 3, after V lost 0 bases and J lost 1 base. This CDR3 has 16 amino acids. The time point is: patch test 2, 6 weeks after DPC sensitization. This sample's treatment: therapeutic diphenylcyclopropenone sensitization with weekly scalp DPC. Unfractionated whole blood yielded total RNA. Individual cDNA molecules in this library carried unique molecular identifiers. One entry per CDR3 protein results from TCRdb running MiXCR on the RACE reads. The repertoire has about 84,000 distinct CDR3 sequences, under 11% of them found once; the top ten carry more than 4%.

The gene calls are TRBV3-1 and TRBJ2-5; 9 bases agree with TRBD2. Here the sequenced sample was whole blood, taken in connection with sensitization to the hapten diphenylcyclopropenone (DPC). The TCR sequence derives from a woman in her 50s with alopecia areata. Some clones in this sample may be carry-over from other donors' samples. This CDR3 is CASSQDLAGAQETQYF. DNA of the CDR3: TGTGCCAGCAGCCAAGATTTAGCGGGAGCCCAAGAGACCCAGTACTTC.